This T cell receptor beta chain came from a study of blood T cell repertoires in COVID-19. Overall study: Samples came from the United States, Italy and Spain, spanning acute and convalescent COVID-19. Nucleic acid was either cDNA or gDNA, and it came from T cells, B-cell-depleted T cells, or PBMCs.

Per germline, CDR1 ENHRY and CDR2 SYGVKD. The CDR3 has 14 amino acids. V was pared by 6 bases and J by 5 bases, with 5 bases of the junction left unmatched. Sequencing was performed with immunoSEQ multiplex PCR; in TCRdb, only in-frame clones are kept and a portion is missing. The sample has approximately 140,000 clones; roughly 81% are singletons. Source material: peripheral blood. This receptor was obtained from a human donor with acute or convalescent COVID-19. The donor label of this sample is uncertain. The rearrangement uses TRBV10-3 and TRBJ1-3, with 9 bases aligning to TRBD1. The CDR3 spells CAIRVTGGRNTIYF. Written as DNA, the CDR3 is TGTGCCATCAGAGTTACAGGGGGCCGAAACACCATATATTTT.